The sequence of this T cell receptor (beta chain) was determined in a study of T-cell reconstitution after alpha-beta-depleted transplantation in children. Whole-study results and caveats: Where some patients showed high TCRbeta diversity at day 60, it came from recipient T cells and thymic progenitors that had survived. At around two months after transplant, the alpha-beta T cells were reportedly derived from several hundred expanded clones that came from non-depleted graft cells.

Unique molecular identifiers were incorporated during preparation of the TCRbeta library. TCRdb used MiXCR to reprocess the PCR reads, holding one entry per CDR3 protein. The top ten hold roughly 5% of the sample, which has 700,000 to 950,000 distinct CDR3 sequences, approximately 15% seen once. On this clonotype itself: Its target is not known.

CDR3 length: 16 residues. V shed 2 bases, J shed 4 bases, and the junction held 13 bases outside the gene matches. CDR1 and CDR2 (germline): SQVTM, ANQGSEA. This clonotype was obtained from a male patient younger than 18 who had a stem cell transplant for acute lymphoblastic leukemia, so the T cells may come from the graft donor. The specimen comprised PBMCs, mostly from graft donor cells, sampled 360 days after TCRalphabeta/CD19-depleted stem cell transplant. This sequence joins TRBV29-1 and TRBJ2-5; 7 bases match TRBD1. The CDR3 DNA is TGCAGCGTTGAATCGCCGAGACAGGGCGCCGGAGAGACCCAGTACTTC. Amino acid sequence: CSVESPRQGAGETQYF.